This entry lists 25 T cell receptor beta chains sequenced from one sample in a study of T cells in Graves' hyperthyroidism and ophthalmopathy. The CDR3 regions of TCR beta were amplified from RNA transcripts. The study used the HTBI primer set for a first-round RT-PCR of the TCR CDR3. TCRdb independently ran MiXCR on the multiplex PCR reads; one entry per CDR3 protein. Among about 620,000 distinct CDR3 sequences listed, roughly 16% were seen once. Sequenced material: blood. The receptors derive from a woman aged 25 to 39 with Graves' hyperthyroidism.

This clonotype was counted many times. The chain joins TRBV20-1 to TRBJ1-5; 9 bases fit TRBD1. V shed 4 bases and J 7 bases; nucleotides not matched to a gene: 8. This CDR3 contains 14 residues. Germline values: CDR1 DFQATT, CDR2 SNEGSKA (reference sequence). CDR3 DNA sequence: TGCAGTGCTAAGCCGGGACAGGGAGGACAGCCCCAGCATTTT. It yields the protein CSAKPGQGGQPQHF.

This clonotype was seen at least ten times. The gene calls are TRBV6-2 or TRBV6-3 and TRBJ2-5, with D tentatively TRBD2 (5 bases). This CDR3 is built from 13 residues. From germline, CDR1 is MNHEY and CDR2 SVGEGT. Trimming left V 2 bases short and J 1 base short, with 5 bases between. The CDR3 protein is CASSYEGQETQYF. CDR3 nucleotide sequence: TGTGCCAGCAGTTACGAGGGCCAAGAGACCCAGTACTTC.

The CDR3: CAWALSSGNTIYF. CDR3 coding DNA: TGTGCCTGGGCCCTAAGCTCTGGAAACACCATATATTTT. This chain joins TRBV30 and TRBJ1-3; no clear D. Germline V gene sequence: CDR1 GTSNPN, CDR2 SVGIG (reference sequence). V was cut by 5 bases and J by 0 bases, with 8 bases left in between. There are 13 residues in the CDR3. Filled out from reference TRBV30 and TRBJ1-3, the complete variable domain reads SQTIHQWPATLVQPVGSPLSLECTVEGTSNPNLYWYRQAAGRGLQLLFYSVGIGQISSEVPQNLSASRPQDRQFILSSKKLLLSDSGFYLCAWALSSGNTIYFGEGSWLTVV.

There are many counts of this clonotype. This rearrangement joins TRBV11-3 to TRBJ2-7; D is unclear. The V and J ends lost 1 base and 2 bases respectively, with 9 bases between them. Germline CDR1 is SGHNT and CDR2 is YENEEA. The CDR3 has 14 amino acids. The CDR3 DNA reads TGTGCCAGCAGCTTAGGTCGCAGCACCTACGAGCAGTACTTC. This translates into CASSLGRSTYEQYF.

In this sample, this clonotype turned up many times. V gene TRBV28 combines with J gene TRBJ2-1; tentatively, D is TRBD1 (6 bases). Germline V gene lookup returns CDR1 MDHEN and CDR2 SYDVKM. The CDR3 spans 12 residues. Trimming took 5 bases from V and 9 from J, leaving 11 bases between them. The CDR3 sequence is CASSIQGFEQFF. For the CDR3, the DNA is TGTGCCAGCAGTATACAGGGTTTTGAGCAGTTCTTC.

This clonotype was detected many times. The gene calls are TRBV7-2 and TRBJ2-7; D ambiguous. The CDR3 is 15 residues long. Trimming stripped 0 bases from V and 4 bases from J, with 13 bases between. The V gene's germline CDR1 is SGHTA and CDR2 FQGNSA. The CDR3 nucleotides read TGTGCCAGCAGCTTAGCGATGTCCGTCTTGTACGAGCAGTACTTC. Its protein is CASSLAMSVLYEQYF.

In DNA form, the CDR3 reads TGTGCCAGTAGTATAGCTCTCCTAAGTGGCTACACCTTC. Protein sequence: CASSIALLSGYTF. V gene TRBV19 combines with J gene TRBJ1-2; D remains ambiguous. Germline CDR1 is LNHDA and CDR2 is SQIVND (reference sequence). The V end lost 1 base, the J end lost 7 bases, and 10 bases lay between the germline ends. This CDR3 comprises 13 residues.

V and J are TRBV5-1 and TRBJ2-1, with D maybe TRBD2 (7 bases). The CDR3 length is 16 residues. Per the germline V gene, CDR1 is SGHRS and CDR2 is YFSETQ. Trimming removed 0 bases at V and 9 bases at J, with 19 bases between. The CDR3 DNA is TGCGCCAGCAGCTTGGCTGCTGCGAGAGGGGGGGGTGAGCAGTTCTTC. Protein product: CASSLAAARGGGEQFF.

This clonotype was detected many times. This chain connects TRBV3-1 to TRBJ1-2; D possibly corresponds to TRBD1 (6 bases). This CDR3 has 15 residues. Germline CDR1 and CDR2: LGHDT and YNNKEL (reference sequence). Trimming left V 5 bases short and J 1 base short, with 14 bases between. This CDR3 is CASSSGQSNNYGYTF. In nucleotides, the CDR3 is TGTGCCAGCAGCTCTGGACAGTCGAATAACTATGGCTACACCTTC.

V gene TRBV20-1 combines with J gene TRBJ2-1; tentatively, D is TRBD2 (5 bases). CDR1 is DFQATT, CDR2 SNEGSKA, per germline (reference sequence). The V end lost 3 bases, the J end lost 3 bases, and 9 bases lay between the germline ends. The length of the CDR3 is 13 residues. The CDR3 protein is CSARVEGYNEQFF. The CDR3 DNA reads as TGCAGTGCTAGGGTTGAGGGCTACAATGAGCAGTTCTTC.

This clonotype was recorded many times. V is TRBV12-3 or TRBV12-4 and J is TRBJ2-5; D is ambiguous. Deletions cut 2 bases from V and 4 bases from J, with 8 bases between. The CDR3 length is 13 residues. CDR3 protein: CASSLNPGETQYF. The CDR3 region has the DNA TGTGCCAGCAGTTTAAACCCGGGAGAGACCCAGTACTTC.

This clonotype has ten or more counts. This rearrangement joins TRBV7-2 to TRBJ2-1; 7 bases map to TRBD2. This CDR3 spans 17 amino acids. Trimming at V came to 0 bases and at J to 7 bases, leaving 12 bases not matched to a gene. Germline CDR1 reads SGHTA; CDR2 reads FQGNSA. CDR3 residues: CASSLAGGSNSGNEQFF. CDR3 nucleotides: TGTGCCAGCAGCTTAGCAGGCGGGAGTAACTCGGGGAATGAGCAGTTCTTC.

The chain has TRBV30 and TRBJ1-5; 8 bases are shared with TRBD1. J lost 4 bases, V lost 1 base, and 6 bases had no gene match. The germline V gene has CDR1 GTSNPN and CDR2 SVGIG (reference sequence). CDR3 length equals 15 residues. CDR3 region: CAWSENQGANQPQHF. CDR3 DNA: TGTGCCTGGAGTGAGAATCAGGGGGCAAATCAGCCCCAGCATTTT.

This clonotype came up a few times. J is TRBJ2-1 and V is TRBV5-1; no reliable D call. Germline CDR1 is SGHRS and CDR2 is YFSETQ. This CDR3 has 18 residues. The V gene lost 2 bases and the J gene lost 8 bases, with 26 bases spanning the gap. The CDR3: CASSLAPPSGLRSDEQFF. The CDR3 DNA follows: TGCGCCAGCAGCTTAGCGCCTCCTAGTGGATTAAGGTCGGATGAGCAGTTCTTC. The complete variable domain, with remaining parts taken from reference TRBV5-1 and TRBJ2-1, reads KAGVTQTPRYLIKTRGQQVTLSCSPISGHRSVSWYQQTPGQGLQFLFEYFSETQRNKGNFPGRFSGRQFSNSRSEMNVSTLELGDSALYLCASSLAPPSGLRSDEQFFGPGTRLTVL.

J is TRBJ2-5 and V is TRBV2, with 12 bases identical to TRBD2. Germline values: CDR1 SNHLY, CDR2 FYNNEI. This CDR3 spans 15 amino acids. V lost 9 bases, J lost 6 bases, and 11 bases stayed unmatched. CDR3 DNA sequence: TGTGCCAGTACGCTAGCGGGAGGGAATCAGCAGACCCAGTACTTC. This translates into CASTLAGGNQQTQYF. Together with reference TRBV2 and TRBJ2-5, the CDR3 gives the full variable domain: EPEVTQTPSHQVTQMGQEVILRCVPISNHLYFYWYRQILGQKVEFLVSFYNNEISEKSEIFDDQFSVERPDGSNFTLKIRSTKLEDSAMYFCASTLAGGNQQTQYFGPGTRLLVL.

Comments on this clonotype: One base away lies a much larger clone, so this may be a sequencing read error. The chain has TRBV30 and TRBJ1-2; D remains unclear. In germline, CDR1 is GTSNPN, CDR2 SVGIG (reference sequence). The CDR3 has 11 residues. V was trimmed by 4 bases and J by 6 bases, leaving 9 bases between them. CDR3: CAWIGSDGYTF. In DNA, the CDR3 is TGTGCCTGGATCGGTTCGGATGGCTACACCTTC.

The chain uses TRBV5-6 and TRBJ1-3; maybe TRBD1 (5 bases). V was clipped by 2 bases and J by 0 bases, with 21 bases between them. The germline V gene has CDR1 SGHDT and CDR2 YYEEEE. The CDR3 spans 19 residues. In DNA form, the CDR3 reads TGTGCCAGCAGCTTTACAATGCCAGGGTGGCGTTTCTCTGGAAACACCATATATTTT. Its translation: CASSFTMPGWRFSGNTIYF.

In this sample, this clonotype turned up a few times. The V gene is TRBV13, the J gene TRBJ2-1; 8 bases are a match to TRBD1. This CDR3 has 16 residues. Germline CDR1 PRHDT, CDR2 FYEKMQ (reference sequence). The V and J ends lost 0 bases and 5 bases, in that order; junction bases with no gene match: 6. CDR3 amino acids: CASSLGRQGAHNEQFF. CDR3 DNA: TGTGCCAGCAGCTTAGGCCGGCAGGGGGCCCACAATGAGCAGTTCTTC.

Many counts were recorded for this clonotype. The V and J genes are TRBV27 and TRBJ2-5; D ambiguous. From germline, CDR1 is MNHEY and CDR2 SMNVEV (reference sequence). The CDR3 consists of 15 residues. The V and J ends lost 5 bases and 1 base respectively, with 14 bases between them. This chain's CDR3 is CASSPSLIVQETQYF. CDR3 DNA sequence: TGTGCCAGCAGTCCATCACTGATAGTCCAAGAGACCCAGTACTTC.

This clonotype was counted at least ten times. V and J are TRBV7-9 and TRBJ2-7, with 8 bases aligning to TRBD1. The length of the CDR3 is 16 residues. V shed 3 bases and J 0 bases; nucleotides not matched to a gene: 7. CDR1 SEHNR and CDR2 FQNEAQ come from the germline V gene (reference sequence). The CDR3: CASSLGRGRSSYEQYF. The DNA of the CDR3 is TGTGCCAGCAGCTTGGGCAGGGGGCGGAGCTCCTACGAGCAGTACTTC. The full variable domain, rest sourced from reference TRBV7-9 and TRBJ2-7, is DTGVSQNPRHKITKRGQNVTFRCDPISEHNRLYWYRQTLGQGPEFLTYFQNEAQLEKSRLLSDRFSAERPKGSFSTLEIQRTEQGDSAMYLCASSLGRGRSSYEQYFGPGTRLTVT.

V is TRBV6-1 and J is TRBJ2-4; TRBD1 matches 7 bases. Trimming cost V 6 bases and J 1 base; bases outside gene matches: 6. Looked up from germline, CDR1 is MNHNS and CDR2 is SASEGT. The CDR3 sequence is 15 residues long. The CDR3: CASRRGQGAKNIQYF. CDR3 DNA sequence: TGTGCCAGCAGGAGGGGGCAGGGGGCCAAAAACATTCAGTACTTC.

This clonotype was recorded at least ten times. This chain links TRBV12-3 or TRBV12-4 with TRBJ2-7; D remains ambiguous. V was trimmed by 3 bases and J by 5 bases, leaving 14 bases between them. The CDR3 covers 14 residues. CDR3 protein: CASSFGAGVNEQYF. CDR3 sequence (DNA): TGTGCCAGCAGTTTCGGAGCAGGAGTAAACGAGCAGTACTTC.

This clonotype has a count of ten or more. The chain recombines TRBV30 with TRBJ2-7; 7 bases align to TRBD1. V trimming: 4 bases; J trimming: 4 bases; junction bases outside the gene matches: 13. This CDR3 is 15 amino acids long. Germline lookup yields CDR1 GTSNPN and CDR2 SVGIG (reference sequence). The CDR3: CAWIGTRDSKYEQYF. For the CDR3, the DNA is TGTGCCTGGATCGGGACCCGGGACAGCAAATACGAGCAGTACTTC.

J is TRBJ2-1 and V is TRBV6-1; D gene unclear. Trimming removed 6 bases from V and 5 bases from J, with 17 bases in between. The CDR3 extends over 15 amino acids. Germline loops: CDR1 MNHNS, CDR2 SASEGT. CDR3 sequence reads: CASSKLGFYHNEQFF. CDR3 nucleotides: TGTGCCAGCAGCAAACTGGGATTCTACCACAATGAGCAGTTCTTC.

This clonotype was observed at least ten times. The rearrangement joins TRBV5-1 to TRBJ2-1, with TRBD2 matching over 7 bases. The germline gives CDR1 SGHRS, CDR2 YFSETQ. CDR3 length equals 16 residues. J was trimmed by 8 bases and V by 0 bases; bases with no gene match: 11. As DNA, the CDR3 is TGCGCCAGCAGCTTGGAGGGAGGGCCTGAGATCGATGAGCAGTTCTTC. The encoded protein is CASSLEGGPEIDEQFF.